This T cell receptor (beta chain) comes out of a study of a mutant IDH1 vaccine in newly diagnosed glioma. This clone was counted between two and nine times. The CDR3 is 15 residues long. Germline lookup yields CDR1 LNHDA and CDR2 SQIVND (reference sequence). Germline trimming cut 3 bases from V and 4 bases from J; bases unmatched to any gene: 6. Only in-frame clones appear in the TCRdb table, and some are missing; sequencing was by immunoSEQ multiplex PCR. The sample lists around 37,000 clones, roughly 78% occurring once. Sample time point: baseline, week 1 (first vaccination visit). The treatment was: pre-vaccination baseline after standard-of-care therapy. Each donor presented with a new WHO grade 3 or 4 astrocytoma that tested IDH1-mutant and showed ATRX loss.

The rearrangement uses TRBV19 and TRBJ1-5; 7 nucleotides align to TRBD1. The starting material was PBMCs, obtained from a glioma patient treated with radiotherapy, temozolomide or both. The TCR was taken from a man between 35 and 55 years old with glioma. Some clones in this sample may be carry-over from other donors' samples. The CDR3 sequence: CASSIETGTNQPQHF. CDR3 bases: TGTGCCAGTAGTATCGAGACAGGGACTAATCAGCCCCAGCATTTT.